This T cell receptor beta chain was observed in a study of blood T cell repertoires in COVID-19. As for the study in general: Acute and convalescent COVID-19 specimens originated in the United States, Italy and Spain.

Profiled with immunoSEQ multiplex PCR; TCRdb holds only in-frame clones, not every one. This sample carries more than 200,000 clones, approximately 80% of them seen once, and the ten largest clones take over 3%. The germline V gene encodes CDR1 SGHTA and CDR2 FQGNSA. Trimming removed 5 bases from V and 5 bases from J, with 24 bases in between. CDR3 length: 17 residues. The sample was peripheral blood. This rearrangement joins TRBV7-2 to TRBJ2-5; D is unresolved. The receptor was isolated from a woman aged 40 to 55 with active or convalescent COVID-19. The CDR3 DNA reads TGTGCCAGCAGCGCCACCCTACTAACGCACGCTGGGGAGACCCAGTACTTC. This encodes CASSATLLTHAGETQYF.